This T cell receptor beta chain was sequenced during a study of T cell responses to AZD1222 COVID-19 vaccine. Findings of the study overall: Receipt of two AZD1222 doses was followed by a rise in Spike-specific TCR breadth and depth. Most donors were white British, females outnumbered males, and clonal diversity was possibly underestimated. Repertoire sampling occurred only after the peak T cell response. Baseline serostatus was positive in only five to seven AZD1222 recipients.

With respect to this clone: Its target is not known.

TCRdb's table, derived via immunoSEQ multiplex PCR, lists solely in-frame clones and lacks some. The sample lists 110,000 to 150,000 clones, roughly 90% seen once, with roughly 3.5% in the top ten. The CDR3 is 15 residues long. CDR1 SEHNR and CDR2 FQNEAQ come from the germline V gene (reference sequence). The V and J ends lost 1 base and 7 bases respectively, with 11 bases between them. The input for sequencing was peripheral blood, taken 28 days after the second AZD1222 dose. This sequence was found in an adult who received the AZD1222 COVID-19 vaccine. This rearrangement joins TRBV7-9 to TRBJ1-6, with TRBD1 as a possible D gene (6 bases). The chain's CDR3 is CASSLGQGSNSPLHF. CDR3 DNA: TGTGCCAGCAGCTTAGGTCAGGGGTCGAATTCACCCCTCCACTTT.